A selection of T cell receptor beta chains follows, all from one sample in a study of cytomegalovirus exposure and HLA in healthy donors. Profiled with immunoSEQ multiplex PCR; TCRdb holds only in-frame clones, not every one. The table lists about 220,000 clones, 88% of them singletons. Sequencing input: PBMCs. These receptors were collected from a woman aged 18 to 35 in good health and CMV-seronegative. Each CDR3 is given with its conserved first and last residue. Each record gives: J gene, clone size, D gene, V gene, CDR3 length, CDR3 protein, CDR3 DNA. A D gene is named only where the DNA matches it firmly. Not all rows give a size; the values are once, few, many and, for expanded clones, a class.

>TRBJ1-1|.|.|TRBV5-6|14
CASSLLGVNTEAFF
TGTGCCAGCAGCTTGTTAGGGGTGAACACTGAAGCTTTCTTT
>TRBJ1-2|.|TRBD1|TRBV7-9|17
CASSLWGQGQERYGYTF
TGTGCCAGCAGCTTATGGGGACAGGGTCAGGAGAGGTATGGCTACACCTTC
>TRBJ2-7|.|.|TRBV7-3|14
CASSFPGHLYEQYF
TGTGCCAGCAGCTTCCCGGGACATCTCTACGAGCAGTACTTC
>TRBJ2-7|.|.|TRBV7-8|14
CASSSPGQTYEQYF
TGTGCCAGCAGCAGCCCGGGACAAACCTACGAGCAGTACTTC
>TRBJ2-3|.|TRBD2|TRBV5-1|17
CASSLALAGGNTDTQYF
TGCGCCAGCAGCCTGGCGCTAGCGGGAGGGAACACAGATACGCAGTATTTT
>TRBJ2-7|.|.|TRBV2|17
CASSEPQGTTPSYEQYF
TGTGCCAGCAGTGAACCGCAGGGGACAACCCCCTCCTACGAGCAGTACTTC
>TRBJ2-3|.|.|TRBV30|14
CAWSVRVGTDTQYF
TGTGCCTGGAGTGTACGGGTAGGCACAGATACGCAGTATTTT
>TRBJ1-4|.|TRBD1|TRBV6-5|14
CASSRGQLNEKLFF
TGTGCCAGCAGTAGGGGACAGCTTAATGAAAAACTGTTTTTT
>TRBJ2-7|once|TRBD2|TRBV27|14
CASSWGGSSYEQYF
TGTGCCAGCAGTTGGGGGGGAAGCTCCTACGAGCAGTACTTC
>TRBJ1-2|.|.|TRBV7-2|14
CASSSDSANYGYTF
TGTGCCAGCAGCTCGGACAGCGCTAACTATGGCTACACCTTC
>TRBJ2-3|.|TRBD2|TRBV30|14
CAWNLRRETDTQYF
TGTGCCTGGAATCTAAGGCGGGAGACAGATACGCAGTATTTT
>TRBJ2-2|few|.|TRBV27|12
CASSPGPGELFF
TGTGCCAGCAGCCCAGGGCCCGGGGAGCTGTTTTTT
>TRBJ2-1|.|TRBD2|TRBV27|15
CASRQGTSLYNEQFF
TGTGCCAGCAGGCAGGGGACTAGTCTCTACAATGAGCAGTTCTTC
>TRBJ1-1|few|.|TRBV19|12
CASQEGNTEAFF
TGTGCCAGCCAGGAGGGAAACACTGAAGCTTTCTTT
>TRBJ1-4|.|.|TRBV2|15
CASSGTSGTPYSEFF
TGTGCCAGCAGCGGGACTTCAGGGACGCCTTACAGTGAGTTTTTT
>TRBJ2-7|few|TRBD2|TRBV4-1|15
CASSRTLAGGNEQYF
TGCGCCAGCAGCCGTACACTAGCGGGAGGTAACGAGCAGTACTTC
>TRBJ1-5|.|TRBD1|TRBV4-2|16
CASSQRHGQGHQPQHF
TGTGCCAGCAGCCAACGCCATGGACAGGGTCATCAGCCCCAGCATTTT
>TRBJ2-7|.|TRBD2|TRBV28|16
CASSPRGLADPYEQYF
TGTGCCAGCAGTCCGAGGGGACTAGCGGACCCCTACGAGCAGTACTTC
>TRBJ2-7|.|.|TRBV7-2|14
CASSLARGAYEQYF
TGTGCCAGCAGCTTAGCGCGCGGGGCCTACGAGCAGTACTTC
>TRBJ2-1|.|TRBD2|TRBV6-5|15
CASRRSGSSYNEQFF
TGTGCCAGCAGACGGAGCGGGAGCTCCTACAATGAGCAGTTCTTC
>TRBJ2-7|.|TRBD1|TRBV11-2|15
CASSDLRDRSYEQYF
TGTGCCAGTTCCGACCTCCGGGACAGATCCTACGAGCAGTACTTC
>TRBJ1-1|.|.|TRBV15|12
CATRALNTEAFF
TGTGCCACGCGGGCCTTGAACACTGAAGCTTTCTTT
>TRBJ2-1|.|TRBD2|TRBV19|17
CASSIRMISGIGHEQFF
TGTGCCAGTAGTATTAGAATGATCAGCGGGATTGGTCATGAGCAGTTCTTC
>TRBJ2-7|.|TRBD1|TRBV5-1|16
CASSLNLRQGRYEQYF
TGCGCCAGCAGCTTGAACTTGAGACAGGGGAGATACGAGCAGTACTTC
>TRBJ2-5|.|.|TRBV5-4|16
CASSPRGGVGFGTQYF
TGTGCCAGCAGCCCTCGTGGAGGGGTTGGTTTTGGTACCCAGTACTTC
>TRBJ1-5|few|TRBD1|TRBV7-8|16
CASSLGDRGGNQPQHF
TGTGCCAGCAGCTTAGGGGACAGGGGAGGCAATCAGCCCCAGCATTTT
>TRBJ2-6|.|.|TRBV7-9|18
CASSLGHDWASGANVLTF
TGTGCCAGCAGCTTAGGTCATGATTGGGCCTCTGGGGCCAACGTCCTGACTTTC
>TRBJ1-1|.|TRBD1|TRBV13|14
CASRIAQGITEAFF
TGTGCCAGCAGAATAGCACAGGGGATCACTGAAGCTTTCTTT
>TRBJ1-4|.|.|TRBV5-6|15
CASSRLQGTNEKLFF
TGTGCCAGCAGCAGACTCCAGGGGACAAATGAAAAACTGTTTTTT
>TRBJ1-4|.|TRBD1|TRBV28|14
CASSGGDRGEKLFF
TGTGCCAGCTCCGGGGGGGACAGGGGTGAAAAACTGTTTTTT
>TRBJ2-2|once|TRBD1|TRBV5-1|14
CASSLGQGAGELFF
TGCGCCAGCAGCTTGGGACAGGGGGCCGGGGAGCTGTTTTTT
>TRBJ1-5|.|TRBD1|TRBV28|18
CASSPRTGKGYSNQPQHF
TGTGCCAGCAGTCCCCGGACAGGGAAGGGTTATAGCAATCAGCCCCAGCATTTT
>TRBJ2-5|.|TRBD2|TRBV4-3|17
CASSQQKGLAGEETQYF
TGCGCCAGCAGCCAACAAAAAGGACTAGCGGGGGAAGAGACCCAGTACTTC
>TRBJ2-7|.|TRBD1|TRBV7-2|12
CASSWDSYEQYF
TGTGCCAGCAGTTGGGACAGCTACGAGCAGTACTTC
>TRBJ1-6|once|.|TRBV2|14
CASSDTGGISPLHF
TGTGCCAGCAGTGATACCGGAGGGATTTCACCCCTCCACTTT
>TRBJ2-7|.|TRBD1|TRBV27|14
CASSPTGRPYEQYF
TGTGCCAGCAGCCCGACAGGGCGCCCCTACGAGCAGTACTTC
>TRBJ2-1|.|TRBD1|TRBV13|15
CASSVGTGGYNEQFF
TGTGCCAGCAGCGTAGGGACAGGTGGTTACAATGAGCAGTTCTTC
>TRBJ2-7|once|.|TRBV5-6|13
CASNKYSSYEQYF
TGTGCCAGTAACAAGTACAGCTCCTACGAGCAGTACTTC
>TRBJ2-7|once|.|TRBV11-2|16
CASSGRTALLVNEQYF
TGTGCCAGCAGCGGACGGACAGCACTCCTGGTAAACGAGCAGTACTTC
>TRBJ2-1|.|.|TRBV12-5|13
CASASTENNEQFF
TGTGCTAGTGCTTCGACGGAGAACAATGAGCAGTTCTTC
>TRBJ2-7|.|.|TRBV7-9|15
CASSQGPGASYEQYF
TGTGCCAGCAGTCAAGGACCGGGAGCATCCTACGAGCAGTACTTC
>TRBJ2-1|.|TRBD1|TRBV4-3|15
CASSHDRGFSNEQFF
TGCGCCAGCAGCCACGACAGGGGGTTCTCCAATGAGCAGTTCTTC
>TRBJ2-7|.|.|TRBV27|14
CASSLWAGEIEQYF
TGTGCCAGCAGTTTATGGGCAGGGGAGATCGAGCAGTACTTC
>TRBJ2-1|.|TRBD2|TRBV15|16
CATSRAGPAGGDEQFF
TGTGCCACCAGCAGAGCTGGCCCCGCGGGAGGAGATGAGCAGTTCTTC